Following are 10 T cell receptor beta chains from one sample sequenced in a study of T cell repertoires in cytomegalovirus infection. Via MiXCR, TCRdb re-called the reads, giving one row per CDR3 protein. The profile covers about 440,000 distinct CDR3 sequences, with around 32% appearing a single time and roughly 13% taken by the ten largest. Material: PBMCs. These receptors were obtained from a human donor in good health (CMV status not recorded). Some clones in this sample may be carry-over from other donors' samples.

This clonotype was seen at least ten times. The chain links TRBV7-2 to TRBJ2-7; the D call may be TRBD1 or TRBD2 (5 bases each). There are 16 residues in the CDR3. Deletions cut 5 bases from V and 2 bases from J, with 19 bases between. CDR1 SGHTA and CDR2 FQGNSA come from the germline V gene. CDR3 in amino acids: CASSAGPGRITYEQYF. The CDR3 bases are TGTGCCAGCAGCGCCGGCCCGGGACGGATTACCTACGAGCAGTACTTC.

This clonotype was counted a few times. The chain has TRBV2 and TRBJ2-2; 7 bases agree with TRBD1. Germline V gives CDR1 SNHLY, CDR2 FYNNEI. The CDR3 spans 11 residues. Trimming removed 6 bases from V and 12 bases from J; junction bases left unmatched: 4. The CDR3 bases are TGTGCCAGCAGGAGGACAGGACAGCTGTTTTTT. It encodes CASRRTGQLFF.

This clonotype has at least ten counts. The chain combines TRBV7-2 with TRBJ1-6; D is perhaps TRBD1 (6 bases). Germline CDR1 is SGHTA and CDR2 is FQGNSA. V shed 5 bases and J shed 3 bases, with 11 bases lying between them. This CDR3 has 15 amino acids. CDR3 DNA: TGTGCCAGCAGCGCGGGACACCACTATAATTCACCCCTCCACTTT. As protein: CASSAGHHYNSPLHF.

This clonotype has only one observation. J is TRBJ2-7 and V is TRBV18; no clear D gene. The CDR3 consists of 16 residues. The V gene lost 3 bases and the J gene lost 6 bases, with 21 bases spanning the gap. Germline V gene lookup returns CDR1 KGHSH and CDR2 LQKENI. The CDR3 here is CASSPNASVVRGEQYF. The CDR3 nucleotides read TGTGCCAGCTCACCGAACGCGTCGGTGGTTCGAGGCGAGCAGTACTTC. The entire variable domain, with the rest obtained from reference TRBV18 and TRBJ2-7, is as follows: NAGVMQNPRHLVRRRGQEARLRCSPMKGHSHVYWYRQLPEEGLKFMVYLQKENIIDESGMPKERFSAEFPKEGPSILRIQQVVRGDSAAYFCASSPNASVVRGEQYFGPGTRLTVT.

V gene TRBV28 combines with J gene TRBJ2-7; D possibly uses TRBD1 or TRBD2 (7 bases each). V lost 8 bases and J 3 bases, leaving 11 bases between the germline ends. The germline gives CDR1 MDHEN, CDR2 SYDVKM. The CDR3 contains 12 residues. CDR3 sequence: CASQGEGYEQYF. Written as DNA, the CDR3 is TGTGCCAGCCAGGGGGAGGGCTACGAGCAGTACTTC.

In its sample, this clonotype was seen a few times. The rearrangement uses TRBV29-1 and TRBJ2-1, with 7 bases matching TRBD2. The CDR3 has 14 amino acids. Germline V lookup: CDR1 SQVTM, CDR2 ANQGSEA. V was pared by 4 bases and J by 5 bases, with 8 bases of the junction left unmatched. This CDR3 is CSVVWTRVDNEQFF. The CDR3 DNA sequence: TGCAGCGTTGTGTGGACTAGGGTCGACAATGAGCAGTTCTTC.

This clonotype was recorded many times. The chain uses TRBV12-3 or TRBV12-4 and TRBJ2-5; the D is unclear. The CDR3 covers 16 residues. Trimming shortened V by 5 bases and J by 0 bases, and 16 bases separated the two germline ends. CDR3 bases: TGTGCCAGCAGTATGAAAGGGTCCGGGTACCAAGAGACCCAGTACTTC. Its protein product is CASSMKGSGYQETQYF.

This clonotype was seen at least ten times. The genes are TRBV7-8 and TRBJ2-3; TRBD2 matches 8 bases. The germline CDR1 and CDR2 sequences are SGHVS and FQNEAQ. This CDR3 contains 14 residues. J gave up 7 bases and V 3 bases, and 6 bases lay outside the gene matches. CDR3 in DNA: TGTGCCAGCAGCTTGGCCGGGGGGGCCAATACGCAGTATTTT. Translated: CASSLAGGANTQYF.

There are a few counts of this clonotype. The chain combines TRBV15 with TRBJ2-3; perhaps TRBD2 as D (5 bases). This CDR3 has 16 residues. Trimming stripped 1 base from V and 0 bases from J, with 11 bases between. CDR1 is LNHNV and CDR2 is YYDKDF in the germline V gene (reference sequence). CDR3 region: CATSRGPRASTDTQYF. CDR3 bases: TGTGCCACCAGCAGAGGACCGCGGGCTAGCACAGATACGCAGTATTTT.

This clonotype was detected only a few times. The chain recombines TRBV11-2 with TRBJ1-3; maybe TRBD1 (5 bases). Between the trimmed V and J ends, which lost 6 bases and 2 bases, there was a span of 14 bases. The CDR3 totals 15 residues. Germline V gene sequence: CDR1 SGHAT, CDR2 FQNNGV. The CDR3 DNA is TGTGCCAGCAGTCGGGACGGGCTGCCTGGAAACACCATATATTTT. It translates to CASSRDGLPGNTIYF.